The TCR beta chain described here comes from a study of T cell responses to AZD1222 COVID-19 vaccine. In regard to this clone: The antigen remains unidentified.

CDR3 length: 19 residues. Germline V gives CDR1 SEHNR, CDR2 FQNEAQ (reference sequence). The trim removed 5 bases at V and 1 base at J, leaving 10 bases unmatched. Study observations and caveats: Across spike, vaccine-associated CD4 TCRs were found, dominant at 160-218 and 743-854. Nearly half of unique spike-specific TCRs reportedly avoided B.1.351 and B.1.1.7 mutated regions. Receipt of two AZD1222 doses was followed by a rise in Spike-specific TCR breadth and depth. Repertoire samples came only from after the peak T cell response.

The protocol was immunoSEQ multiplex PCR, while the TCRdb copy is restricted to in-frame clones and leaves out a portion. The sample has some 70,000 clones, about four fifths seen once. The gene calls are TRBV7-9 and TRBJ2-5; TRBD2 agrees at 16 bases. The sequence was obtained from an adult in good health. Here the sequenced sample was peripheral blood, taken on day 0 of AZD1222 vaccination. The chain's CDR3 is CASSPGTSGGAVIQETQYF. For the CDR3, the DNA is TGTGCCAGCAGCCCAGGGACTAGCGGGGGGGCCGTGATCCAAGAGACCCAGTACTTC.